This section outlines one T cell receptor beta chain sequence together with its context. Looked up from germline, CDR1 is SGHDT and CDR2 is YYEEEE. Germline trimming cut 4 bases from V and 7 bases from J; bases unmatched to any gene: 9. The CDR3 is 15 residues long. Methods used by the authors: Amplifying reference gene primers gave estimates of nucleated cell counts. Sequenced by immunoSEQ multiplex PCR; TCRdb stores in-frame clones only, minus some. The V and J calls and clone size come from that table; D and trimming were worked out from the DNA. The sample holds about 130,000 clones, about nine tenths seen once. These data originate in a study of blood T cell repertoires in COVID-19.

The clonotype comes from a man in his 60s with COVID-19, enrolled during active disease. Material: peripheral blood. The genes are TRBV5-6 and TRBJ2-1; 9 bases match TRBD1. CDR3 sequence (DNA): TGTGCCAGCAGCCCTACGGGACAGGGAGAGAATGAGCAGTTCTTC. Protein sequence: CASSPTGQGENEQFF. Full variable domain (outside the CDR3, taken from reference TRBV5-6 and TRBJ2-1): DAGVTQSPTHLIKTRGQQVTLRCSPKSGHDTVSWYQQALGQGPQFIFQYYEEEERQRGNFPDRFSGHQFPNYSSELNVNALLLGDSALYLCASSPTGQGENEQFFGPGTRLTVL.